Listed here are 24 T cell receptor beta chains from one sample, sequenced in a study of blood T cell repertoires in COVID-19. Clones were read by immunoSEQ multiplex PCR, and TCRdb kept only the in-frame ones, dropping some. The sample holds approximately 130,000 clones, almost 85% seen once. The sequencing input was peripheral blood. The receptor set was obtained from a human donor in a cohort sampled during active COVID-19.

The V and J genes are TRBV19 and TRBJ2-7; 9 nucleotides match TRBD2. Germline trimming cut 3 bases from V and 3 bases from J; bases unmatched to any gene: 3. The germline V gene has CDR1 LNHDA and CDR2 SQIVND (reference sequence). The CDR3 extends over 14 amino acids. CDR3 protein: CASSIGSGGYEQYF. In DNA, the CDR3 is TGTGCCAGTAGTATTGGTAGCGGGGGCTACGAGCAGTACTTC.

The rearrangement joins TRBV30 to TRBJ1-3; 8 nucleotides line up with TRBD1. V shed 7 bases, J shed 2 bases, and the junction held 10 bases outside the gene matches. This CDR3 contains 15 residues. The germline V gene encodes CDR1 GTSNPN and CDR2 SVGIG (reference sequence). CDR3 sequence reads: CASHPGQVPGNTIYF. The CDR3 nucleotides are TGTGCCTCTCACCCGGGACAGGTGCCTGGAAACACCATATATTTT.

The gene calls are TRBV6-5 and TRBJ2-3, with 13 bases aligning to TRBD2. Trimming removed 6 bases from V and 4 bases from J; junction bases left unmatched: 4. The CDR3 spans 15 residues. Germline V CDR1 and CDR2: MNHEY, SVGAGI. CDR3 nucleotides: TGTGCCAGCAGACCAGGGACTAGCGGGGCAGATACGCAGTATTTT. Amino acid sequence: CASRPGTSGADTQYF.

The V and J genes are TRBV24-1 and TRBJ1-1; 8 bases line up with TRBD1. Germline V gene lookup returns CDR1 KGHDR and CDR2 SFDVKD. The trim removed 7 bases at V and 6 bases at J, leaving 12 bases unmatched. The CDR3 consists of 15 residues. CDR3 nucleotide sequence: TGTGCCACCAGGATTCCGGACAGGGAGGTCCCTGAAGCTTTCTTT. This codes for CATRIPDREVPEAFF.

The rearrangement links TRBV4-1 to TRBJ2-7, with a weak D call TRBD2 (6 bases). Germline V gives CDR1 MGHRA, CDR2 YSYEKL. This CDR3 has 14 amino acids. Trimming shortened V by 5 bases and J by 2 bases, and 13 bases separated the two germline ends. The CDR3 coding sequence is TGCGCCAGCAGCGAGGAGGACTACGCCTACGAGCAGTACTTC. Protein sequence: CASSEEDYAYEQYF.

This clone showed up just a few times. The chain is built from TRBV12-3 or TRBV12-4 and TRBJ2-7, with 10 bases matching TRBD2. V gave up 7 bases and J gave up 5 bases; unmatched junction bases: 5. CDR3 length: 13 residues. In DNA form, the CDR3 reads TGTGCCAGCACAGCGGGGGGGGGCCACGAGCAGTACTTC. Its translation is CASTAGGGHEQYF.

The rearrangement links TRBV5-4 to TRBJ2-2; 8 positions agree with TRBD2. Per the germline V gene, CDR1 is SGHNT and CDR2 is YYREEE (reference sequence). J lost 6 bases, V lost 4 bases, and 11 bases had no gene match. This CDR3 is built from 16 residues. The CDR3 loop is CASSRTAGGPAGELFF. Written as DNA, the CDR3 is TGTGCCAGCAGCCGGACGGCGGGGGGTCCTGCCGGGGAGCTGTTTTTT.

This chain uses TRBV2 with TRBJ1-6; the match to TRBD1 covers 9 bases. This CDR3 has 19 residues. V shed 5 bases and J 5 bases; nucleotides not matched to a gene: 16. Germline V CDR1 and CDR2: SNHLY, FYNNEI. CDR3 protein: CASSHGTGTLTGNNSPLHF. The CDR3 bases are TGTGCCAGCAGTCATGGGACAGGGACCCTCACCGGGAATAATTCACCCCTCCACTTT.

The rearrangement links TRBV25-1 to TRBJ2-2, with 8 positions matching TRBD1. Germline V gene data show CDR1 as MGHDK and CDR2 as SYGVNS. The CDR3 is 13 amino acids. The V segment lost 8 bases and the J segment 1 base; nucleotides outside the gene matches: 0. CDR3 in amino acids: CASGTGNTGELFF. The CDR3 nucleotides are TGTGCCAGCGGGACAGGGAACACCGGGGAGCTGTTTTTT.

The chain is built from TRBV27 and TRBJ1-2, with D unclear. The CDR3 has 13 residues. Trimming took 5 bases from V and 4 from J, leaving 11 bases between them. In germline, CDR1 is MNHEY, CDR2 SMNVEV (reference sequence). This CDR3 reads CASSRRDLYGYTF. Here the CDR3 DNA reads TGTGCCAGCAGTCGTCGAGATCTCTATGGCTACACCTTC.

This clone came up once. The chain is built from TRBV6-1 and TRBJ1-6, with a tentative D call TRBD1 (5 bases). Trimming removed 2 bases from V and 9 bases from J, with 14 bases in between. This CDR3 has 15 residues. The germline gives CDR1 MNHNS, CDR2 SASEGT. The CDR3 sequence: CASSEQDSTGSPLHF. In nucleotides, the CDR3 is TGTGCCAGCAGTGAACAAGACAGCACTGGTTCACCCCTCCACTTT.

CDR3 DNA sequence: TGTGCTAGTGGACCGGGACAGGGGGCCTATAGCAATCAGCCCCAGCATTTT. Its translation: CASGPGQGAYSNQPQHF. The V gene is TRBV12-5, the J gene TRBJ1-5; 12 bases align to TRBD1. V shed 6 bases and J 0 bases; nucleotides not matched to a gene: 6. The CDR3 has 17 amino acids. CDR1 and CDR2 from the germline V gene are LGHNT and FRNRAP.

The chain couples TRBV18 to TRBJ2-7; D is possibly TRBD2 (7 bases). CDR3 length: 15 residues. Germline CDR1 reads KGHSH; CDR2 reads LQKENI. Trimming took off 5 bases at V and 7 bases at J, with 21 bases between the two ends. In nucleotides, the CDR3 is TGTGCCAGCTCAACGTCTACGGGGGGCGGGGGTGAGCAGTACTTC. Amino acid sequence: CASSTSTGGGGEQYF.

The CDR3 nucleotides are TGTGCCAGCAGCCAAGGGGGAGGGGGGGGGCTTGGTGGCTACACCTTC. Protein: CASSQGGGGGLGGYTF. The rearrangement joins TRBV3-1 (or the pseudogene TRBV3-2) to TRBJ1-2; D possibly corresponds to TRBD1 (6 bases). CDR3 length: 16 residues. Looked up from germline, CDR1 is LGHDT and CDR2 is YNNKEL (reference sequence). Trimming left V 1 base short and J 7 bases short, with 19 bases between.

The chain carries TRBV6-5 and TRBJ1-2, with D tentatively TRBD1 (6 bases). This CDR3 region has 11 residues. The germline CDR1 and CDR2 sequences are MNHEY and SVGAGI. Between the trimmed V and J ends, which lost 10 bases and 7 bases, there was a span of 13 bases. CDR3 protein: CATKLQGGYTF. DNA of the CDR3: TGTGCCACAAAATTACAGGGTGGCTACACCTTC.

V usage is TRBV5-1 and J usage is TRBJ1-2; D gene unclear. Germline V gene sequence: CDR1 SGHRS, CDR2 YFSETQ. V lost 1 base and J lost 2, with 6 bases in between. The CDR3 consists of 13 residues. The CDR3 bases are TGCGCCAGCAGCTTGTCCCCGAACTATGGCTACACCTTC. Amino acid sequence: CASSLSPNYGYTF.

The J gene is TRBJ1-1, the V gene TRBV6-6, with D uncertain. V dropped 0 bases and J dropped 8 bases, with 13 bases sitting between them. Germline-derived CDR1 and CDR2 are MNHNY and SVGAGI (reference sequence). The CDR3 is 14 amino acids. CDR3 region: CASSYSLLILEAFF. CDR3 sequence (DNA): TGTGCCAGCAGTTACTCGCTGTTGATCCTAGAAGCTTTCTTT.

The V call is TRBV3-1 (or the pseudogene TRBV3-2), the J call TRBJ2-5; 8 bases fit TRBD1. This CDR3 has 15 amino acids. The V and J ends lost 3 bases and 4 bases, in that order; junction bases with no gene match: 7. CDR1 is LGHDT and CDR2 is YNNKEL in the germline V gene (reference sequence). The CDR3 reads CASSQAGQGGETQYF. The DNA of the CDR3 is TGTGCCAGCAGCCAGGCCGGACAGGGTGGAGAGACCCAGTACTTC.

The chain has TRBV24-1 and TRBJ2-1, with D perhaps TRBD2 (5 bases). Trimming cost V 6 bases and J 5 bases, with 10 bases left between them. This CDR3 is built from 13 residues. Germline CDR1 reads KGHDR; CDR2 reads SFDVKD. The CDR3 coding sequence is TGTGCCACCAGTAATACACTAGACAATGAGCAGTTCTTC. Translating it yields CATSNTLDNEQFF.

The chain has TRBV4-2 and TRBJ2-7; 7 nucleotides agree with TRBD1. Germline V gene data show CDR1 as LGHNA and CDR2 as YNFKEQ. V lost 2 bases and J lost 3; bases outside the gene matches: 10. This CDR3 has 16 amino acids. The DNA of the CDR3 is TGTGCCAGCAGCCAAACCATCACGGGACAGCACTACGAGCAGTACTTC. It specifies CASSQTITGQHYEQYF.

The chain employs TRBV9 and TRBJ2-1; possible D gene TRBD2, 6 bases. V was trimmed by 0 bases and J by 9 bases, leaving 19 bases between them. Germline-derived CDR1 and CDR2 are SGDLS and YYNGEE. The CDR3 has 16 amino acids. Here the CDR3 reads CASSVVGGGSSGEQFF. The CDR3 nucleotides read TGTGCCAGCAGCGTAGTGGGTGGGGGGTCCTCTGGTGAGCAGTTCTTC.

The chain combines TRBV19 with TRBJ2-3, with D possibly matching TRBD2 (6 bases). CDR3 size: 16 residues. Germline CDR1 is LNHDA and CDR2 is SQIVND (reference sequence). Trimming removed 5 bases from V and 1 base from J, with 16 bases in between. The CDR3 protein is CASSVPSAGGTDTQYF. The CDR3 DNA follows: TGTGCCAGTAGTGTTCCTAGCGCCGGGGGCACAGATACGCAGTATTTT.

The rearrangement links TRBV3-1 (or the pseudogene TRBV3-2) to TRBJ2-2; tentative D call: TRBD2 (7 bases). Germline CDR1 and CDR2: LGHDT and YNNKEL (reference sequence). The V end was cut by 3 bases, the J end by 5 bases, with 13 bases between. This CDR3 is built from 15 residues. The CDR3 DNA follows: TGTGCCAGCAGCCACCCAAGGGGGGGGACCGGGGAGCTGTTTTTT. This translates into CASSHPRGGTGELFF.

The chain is built from TRBV5-1 and TRBJ1-1; unclear D gene. There are 14 residues in the CDR3. Trimming took 4 bases from V and 5 from J, leaving 15 bases between them. Germline loops: CDR1 SGHRS, CDR2 YFSETQ. CDR3 in amino acids: CASSPRLSGTEAFF. The CDR3 DNA is TGCGCCAGCAGCCCCAGACTGTCCGGGACTGAAGCTTTCTTT.